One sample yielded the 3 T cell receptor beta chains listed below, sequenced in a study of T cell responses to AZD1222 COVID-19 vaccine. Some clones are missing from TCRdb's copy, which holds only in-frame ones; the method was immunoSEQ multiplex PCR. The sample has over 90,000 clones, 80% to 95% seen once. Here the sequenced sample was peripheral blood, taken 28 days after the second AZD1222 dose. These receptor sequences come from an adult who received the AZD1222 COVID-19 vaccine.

CDR3 bases: TGTGCCAGCAGCGTGACAGCGGTCGCGGGTGGGGCCAACGTCCTGACTTTC. It translates to CASSVTAVAGGANVLTF. The V and J genes are TRBV9 and TRBJ2-6; D might be TRBD1 or TRBD2, each matching 5 bases. V was trimmed by 2 bases and J by 3 bases, leaving 15 bases between them. Germline lookup yields CDR1 SGDLS and CDR2 YYNGEE. The CDR3 loop spans 17 amino acids.

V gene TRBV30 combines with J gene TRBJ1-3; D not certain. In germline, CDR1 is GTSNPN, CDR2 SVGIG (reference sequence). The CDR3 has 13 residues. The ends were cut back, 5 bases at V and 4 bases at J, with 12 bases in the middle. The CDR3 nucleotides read TGTGCCTGGTTAAGAGGACCAGGAAACACCATATATTTT. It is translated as CAWLRGPGNTIYF.

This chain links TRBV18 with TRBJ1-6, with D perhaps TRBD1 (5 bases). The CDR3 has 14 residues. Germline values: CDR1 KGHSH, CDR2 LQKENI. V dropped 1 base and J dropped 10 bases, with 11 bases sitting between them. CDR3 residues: CASSPLGDRSPLHF. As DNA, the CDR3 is TGTGCCAGCTCACCACTAGGGGATCGATCACCCCTCCACTTT.